This T cell receptor (beta chain) was recorded in a study of response to subunit inactivated influenza vaccine. Study results and limitations: Each seasonal influenza vaccination, the authors suggested, recruits few new T cells.

TCRdb independently ran MiXCR on the RT-PCR reads; one entry per CDR3 protein. The repertoire consists of about 520,000 distinct CDR3 sequences, with about 25% occurring once and the leading ten covering approximately 2%. This clonotype was counted only a few times. Its antigen is still unknown. This specimen consisted of CD4+ T cells sorted from PBMCs, obtained less than 6 days after vaccination. This receptor was obtained from a man aged 50-60 years who received an inactivated influenza vaccine.

Written as DNA, the CDR3 is TGTGCCAGCAGTGAAATCACAGGGTTTCAGCCCCAGCATTTT. Protein product: CASSEITGFQPQHF. The rearrangement uses TRBV6-1 and TRBJ1-5; possible D gene TRBD1, 6 bases. The CDR3 contains 14 residues. V shed 2 bases and J shed 6 bases, with 11 bases lying between them. Germline values: CDR1 MNHNS, CDR2 SASEGT.